One and the same sample provided the 21 T cell receptor beta chains below, sequenced in a study of T-cell reconstitution after alpha-beta-depleted transplantation in children (dated by TCRdb to 2016 to 2017). The library was obtained by PCR. Sequencing took place on an Illumina HiSeq 2500. TCR library preparation used molecular barcoding, with unique molecular identifiers applied to normalize quantification of the TCRbeta repertoire. The public reads were reanalyzed by TCRdb: fastp trimming at Q25, MiXCR alignment, in-frame beta chains only. Every CDR3 protein is listed once, alongside the most common genes and DNA of its rows. The table for this sample lists a few hundred thousand distinct CDR3 sequences; roughly a tenth of them were counted only once. Of the sample, less than 8% falls within the top ten clones. Sample treatment or condition, as interpreted from the label and publication: allogeneic hematopoietic cell transplantation with graft depleted of TCRalphabeta T cells and CD19 B cells.

The source was PBMCs, collected before TCRalphabeta/CD19-depleted stem cell transplant. These TCRs come from a boy under three years old with acute myeloid leukemia, due to receive a stem cell transplant.

Ten or more counts support this clonotype. A read error may account for a junction end that differs from germline. The CDR3 region is CASSDSLGTDTHYF. In DNA form, the CDR3 reads TGTGCCAGCTCCGACAGTCTCGGTACAGATACGCATTATTTT. The chain couples TRBV12-3 or TRBV12-4 to TRBJ2-3; D may be TRBD1 (5 bases). There are 14 residues in the CDR3.

To note about this clonotype: This may come from a read error, since a much larger clone is one base off. The chain has TRBV5-1 and TRBJ2-1; no definite D call. V lost 3 bases, J lost 0 bases, and 13 bases lay in between. This CDR3 has 16 amino acids. The germline V gene has CDR1 SGHRS and CDR2 YFSETQ. DNA for the CDR3: TGCGCCAGCAGCTCGGGTCGCCAACTCTCCTACAATGAGCAGTTCTTC. It codes for CASSSGRQLSYNEQFF.

The CDR3 sequence is CASSLPPNGYTF. The CDR3 DNA is TGTGCCAGCAGTTTACCCCCTAATGGCTACACCTTC. The rearrangement uses TRBV12-3 or TRBV12-4 and TRBJ1-2, with D unclear. CDR3 size: 12 residues. Between the trimmed V and J ends, which lost 2 bases and 6 bases, there was a span of 7 bases.

This clonotype appeared a few times. The CDR3 bases are TGTGCCAGCAGGGGGGGACTTACCGTCTACGAGCAGTACTTC. Protein sequence: CASRGGLTVYEQYF. V is TRBV7-2 and J is TRBJ2-7; weak D call: TRBD2 (6 bases). Per the germline V gene, CDR1 is SGHTA and CDR2 is FQGNSA. Trimming left V 6 bases short and J 3 bases short, with 15 bases between. The CDR3 consists of 14 residues.

Ten or more counts support this clonotype. This chain joins TRBV12-3 or TRBV12-4 and TRBJ2-1, with 12 bases that match TRBD2. The CDR3 is 16 amino acids. V lost 6 bases, J lost 5 bases, and 8 bases stayed unmatched. In DNA form, the CDR3 reads TGTGCCAGCAGATCTCCGGGACTAGCGGGCCACAATGAGCAGTTCTTC. This codes for CASRSPGLAGHNEQFF.

V and J are TRBV4-2 and TRBJ1-1, with D unresolved. Trimming cost V 1 base and J 0 bases, with 9 bases left between them. Per the germline V gene, CDR1 is LGHNA and CDR2 is YNFKEQ. CDR3 length: 15 residues. CDR3 sequence (DNA): TGTGCCAGCAGCCAAGGGATTCTTTTGAACACTGAAGCTTTCTTT. It translates to CASSQGILLNTEAFF.

The gene calls are TRBV6-1 and TRBJ1-2; D is unresolved. With 0 bases removed from V and 2 bases from J, the gap between germline ends came to 7 bases. Germline values: CDR1 MNHNS, CDR2 SASEGT. CDR3 size: 14 residues. This chain's CDR3 is CASSEAGRNYGYTF. The CDR3, as DNA: TGTGCCAGCAGTGAAGCCGGGCGGAACTATGGCTACACCTTC.

This clonotype was picked up many times. This rearrangement joins TRBV2 to TRBJ2-2; D call uncertain. Germline CDR1 reads SNHLY; CDR2 reads FYNNEI. CDR3 length: 12 residues. V lost 6 bases and J 13 bases, leaving 15 bases between the germline ends. Here the CDR3 reads CASSLGPIGLFF. In DNA form, the CDR3 reads TGTGCCAGCAGCTTAGGGCCCATCGGGCTGTTTTTT.

As to this clonotype: This may be a read error: a much more frequent sequence differs by one nucleotide. This chain connects TRBV15 to TRBJ2-5, with D perhaps matching TRBD1 (5 bases). There are 15 residues in the CDR3. In germline, CDR1 is LNHNV, CDR2 YYDKDF (reference sequence). The CDR3 loop reads CATSRDRGRLETQNF. CDR3 DNA: TGTGCCACCAGCAGAGATAGGGGCAGGTTAGAGACCCAGAACTTC. The complete variable domain, with remaining parts taken from reference TRBV15 and TRBJ2-5, reads DAMVIQNPRYQVTQFGKPVTLSCSQTLNHNVMYWYQQKSSQAPKLLFHYYDKDFNNEADTPDNFQSRRPNTSFCFLDIRSPGLGDTAMYLCATSRDRGRLETQNFGPGTRLLVL.

This clonotype appeared a single time. This chain joins TRBV14 and TRBJ2-5; D is uncertain. The V end lost 2 bases, the J end lost 6 bases, and 10 bases lay between the germline ends. The CDR3 consists of 13 residues. Germline-derived CDR1 and CDR2 are SGHDN and FVKESK. The CDR3 reads CASSQRHLQTQYF. Here the CDR3 DNA reads TGTGCCAGCAGCCAACGGCACCTCCAGACCCAGTACTTC.

At least ten counts were recorded for this clonotype. V gene TRBV19 combines with J gene TRBJ2-2; 12 nucleotides agree with TRBD1. CDR3 length: 16 amino acids. V was pared by 8 bases and J by 5 bases, with 9 bases of the junction left unmatched. Germline V lookup: CDR1 LNHDA, CDR2 SQIVND (reference sequence). This CDR3 reads CASSGGTGGATGELFF. The CDR3 DNA follows: TGTGCCAGTTCGGGAGGGACAGGGGGCGCAACCGGGGAGCTGTTTTTT.

The table lists this clonotype with many counts. The chain joins TRBV12-3 or TRBV12-4 to TRBJ2-7; 9 nucleotides agree with TRBD1. V shed 6 bases, J shed 2 bases, and the junction held 2 bases outside the gene matches. The CDR3 has 13 residues. CDR3 sequence reads: CASSGQGPYEQYF. The CDR3 nucleotides read TGTGCCAGCAGCGGACAGGGGCCCTACGAGCAGTACTTC.

This clonotype was observed at least ten times. The gene calls are TRBV27 and TRBJ2-1, with 9 nucleotides matching TRBD2. The V segment lost 6 bases and the J segment 4 bases; nucleotides outside the gene matches: 7. This CDR3 region has 15 residues. CDR1 and CDR2 (germline): MNHEY, SMNVEV (reference sequence). DNA for the CDR3: TGTGCCAGCAGGGTGGCGGGGGGGAGGTACAATGAGCAGTTCTTC. Translation gives CASRVAGGRYNEQFF.

The sample holds many counts of this clonotype. The chain carries TRBV7-2 and TRBJ2-7; 9 bases fit TRBD1. In germline, CDR1 is SGHTA, CDR2 FQGNSA. V shed 6 bases and J 3 bases; nucleotides not matched to a gene: 3. The CDR3 sequence is 13 residues long. This CDR3 reads CASSRQGDYEQYF. The CDR3, as DNA: TGTGCCAGCAGTCGACAGGGGGACTACGAGCAGTACTTC.

This clonotype has at least ten counts. The chain carries TRBV5-1 and TRBJ2-4; possible D gene TRBD1, 5 bases. Germline V CDR1 and CDR2: SGHRS, YFSETQ. This CDR3 region has 20 residues. The germline V and J ends were trimmed by 2 bases and 1 base, with 25 bases remaining between them. CDR3: CASSLLTATSSVEAKNIQYF. The CDR3 DNA reads TGCGCCAGCAGCTTACTGACAGCTACCTCAAGCGTGGAGGCCAAAAACATTCAGTACTTC. Supplemented by reference TRBV5-1 and TRBJ2-4, the full variable domain reads KAGVTQTPRYLIKTRGQQVTLSCSPISGHRSVSWYQQTPGQGLQFLFEYFSETQRNKGNFPGRFSGRQFSNSRSEMNVSTLELGDSALYLCASSLLTATSSVEAKNIQYFGAGTRLSVL.

This clonotype was counted a few times. V and J are TRBV28 and TRBJ1-2; a possible D gene is TRBD1 (5 bases). Trimming left V 7 bases short and J 0 bases short, with 12 bases between. Germline CDR1 MDHEN, CDR2 SYDVKM. This CDR3 has 14 residues. This CDR3 reads CASTLGGANYGYTF. DNA of the CDR3: TGTGCCAGCACCCTGGGGGGAGCTAACTATGGCTACACCTTC.

This clonotype was counted only a few times. This chain links TRBV29-1 with TRBJ2-2; no firm D call. Germline V gene lookup returns CDR1 SQVTM and CDR2 ANQGSEA. V lost 1 base to trimming and J lost 0 bases, with 6 bases between them. The CDR3 has 14 amino acids. The DNA of the CDR3 is TGCAGCGTTGAAGGGGTTGCGAACACCGGGGAGCTGTTTTTT. This sequence encodes CSVEGVANTGELFF.

This rearrangement joins TRBV7-9 to TRBJ1-6; D unclear. Germline V gene sequence: CDR1 SEHNR, CDR2 FQNEAQ (reference sequence). CDR3 length: 15 amino acids. V was trimmed by 5 bases and J by 10 bases, leaving 18 bases between them. The CDR3 here is CASSPNVAIASPLHF. CDR3 nucleotides: TGTGCCAGCAGCCCGAACGTAGCAATAGCGTCACCCCTCCACTTT.

This clonotype was counted ten times or more. The V call is TRBV5-1, the J call TRBJ2-5; the D is unclear. Germline V lookup: CDR1 SGHRS, CDR2 YFSETQ. The CDR3 extends over 12 amino acids. With 4 bases removed from V and 3 bases from J, the gap between germline ends came to 7 bases. CDR3: CASSREKETQYF. CDR3 in DNA: TGCGCCAGCAGCAGGGAAAAAGAGACCCAGTACTTC.

A few counts support this clonotype. The V call is TRBV10-2, the J call TRBJ2-3; TRBD2 aligns across 9 bases. The trim removed 0 bases at V and 3 bases at J, leaving 10 bases unmatched. Germline-derived CDR1 and CDR2 are WSHSY and SAAADI. The CDR3 runs to 18 residues. The CDR3 here is CASSESLAGAGWTDTQYF. The CDR3 coding sequence is TGCGCCAGCAGTGAGTCATTAGCGGGGGCCGGGTGGACAGATACGCAGTATTTT.

This clonotype was recorded at least ten times. This chain uses TRBV9 with TRBJ2-7, with 7 bases lining up with TRBD1. The germline V gene encodes CDR1 SGDLS and CDR2 YYNGEE. V shed 0 bases and J 0 bases; nucleotides not matched to a gene: 3. This CDR3 contains 15 residues. The CDR3 DNA follows: TGTGCCAGCAGCGTAGGGGCAGGGGGCTCCTACGAGCAGTACTTC. Residues: CASSVGAGGSYEQYF.